The rows below give T cell receptor beta chains drawn from one sample of a study of T-cell memory formation after mild COVID-19. One entry per CDR3 protein results from TCRdb running MiXCR on the 5' RACE reads. Counted here are a few hundred thousand distinct CDR3 sequences, over 7% occurring once; the ten biggest clones make up 20% to 25%. Sequencing was carried out using PBMCs or a T cell subset sorted from them (not recorded which). These receptors all stem from a man aged 18 to 30 who had mild COVID-19 (a few samples of this study predate the infection). Cell type and time point are not known. Both conserved end residues are trimmed from each CDR3. Fields, in order: V gene, clone size, J gene, CDR3 protein. Clone size appears in some rows only: once, few, many, or a class for an expanded clone.

v_gene: TRBV5-1; abundance: few; j_gene: TRBJ1-2; CDR3aa: ASSLGQGVYGYT
v_gene: TRBV4-2; abundance: .; j_gene: TRBJ2-3; CDR3aa: ASSQDWLAGRLSTDTQY
v_gene: TRBV5-1; abundance: many; j_gene: TRBJ1-4; CDR3aa: ASSPGGRGGKLF
v_gene: TRBV6-1; abundance: few; j_gene: TRBJ1-5; CDR3aa: ASSDPGNSNQPQH
v_gene: TRBV6-1; abundance: .; j_gene: TRBJ1-5; CDR3aa: ASSIGSNQPQH
v_gene: TRBV20-1; abundance: few; j_gene: TRBJ1-5; CDR3aa: SAREGQGESQPQH
v_gene: TRBV5-1; abundance: many; j_gene: TRBJ2-2; CDR3aa: ASSLTVTGELF
v_gene: TRBV5-1; abundance: .; j_gene: TRBJ2-5; CDR3aa: ASSFETDRETQY
v_gene: TRBV4-2; abundance: many; j_gene: TRBJ1-3; CDR3aa: ASSQGRGSGNTIY
v_gene: TRBV28; abundance: few; j_gene: TRBJ2-3; CDR3aa: ASSLSIRTDTQY
v_gene: TRBV4-1; abundance: .; j_gene: TRBJ2-5; CDR3aa: ASSRGLAGIQETQY
v_gene: TRBV6-2/TRBV6-3; abundance: .; j_gene: TRBJ1-5; CDR3aa: ASTWTDNQPQH
v_gene: TRBV4-3; abundance: few; j_gene: TRBJ2-4; CDR3aa: ASSQDSRGLGNIQY
v_gene: TRBV4-2; abundance: few; j_gene: TRBJ2-1; CDR3aa: ASSQELLAQDEQF
v_gene: TRBV24-1; abundance: many; j_gene: TRBJ2-5; CDR3aa: ATSTRGGPQPDETQY
v_gene: TRBV7-7; abundance: .; j_gene: TRBJ2-5; CDR3aa: ASSLDLAGMETQY
v_gene: TRBV2; abundance: few; j_gene: TRBJ2-1; CDR3aa: ASSVWGRNNEQF
v_gene: TRBV9; abundance: many; j_gene: TRBJ2-5; CDR3aa: ASSPGTWGETQY
v_gene: TRBV5-1; abundance: few; j_gene: TRBJ2-1; CDR3aa: ASSMDRAFQGIYNEQF
v_gene: TRBV6-5; abundance: .; j_gene: TRBJ1-1; CDR3aa: ASTSPLLGTEAF
v_gene: TRBV5-1; abundance: few; j_gene: TRBJ2-7; CDR3aa: ASRAAGAGYEQY
v_gene: TRBV18; abundance: few; j_gene: TRBJ2-1; CDR3aa: ASSLVFHSEQF
v_gene: TRBV12-3/TRBV12-4; abundance: many; j_gene: TRBJ1-2; CDR3aa: ASSGQGFGYT
v_gene: TRBV6-5; abundance: few; j_gene: TRBJ1-1; CDR3aa: ASTRRARGGTEAF
v_gene: TRBV29-1; abundance: once; j_gene: TRBJ2-5; CDR3aa: SVDLQRGWETQY
v_gene: TRBV7-2; abundance: many; j_gene: TRBJ2-4; CDR3aa: ASSDGGSKNIQY
v_gene: TRBV12-3/TRBV12-4; abundance: many; j_gene: TRBJ2-1; CDR3aa: ASSLLAGVHNEQF
v_gene: TRBV6-5; abundance: few; j_gene: TRBJ1-5; CDR3aa: ASSSQGFHSNQPQH
v_gene: TRBV7-2; abundance: many; j_gene: TRBJ1-5; CDR3aa: ASSLGQGEQPQH
v_gene: TRBV20-1; abundance: few; j_gene: TRBJ2-3; CDR3aa: SVERGADTQY
v_gene: TRBV4-1; abundance: few; j_gene: TRBJ2-1; CDR3aa: ASSHYGQGNTYNEQF
v_gene: TRBV4-3; abundance: few; j_gene: TRBJ2-3; CDR3aa: ASSQGLFDTDTQY
v_gene: TRBV7-9; abundance: many; j_gene: TRBJ2-5; CDR3aa: ASSLTGPETQY
v_gene: TRBV11-1; abundance: .; j_gene: TRBJ2-1; CDR3aa: ASSAQTSGPHGEQF
v_gene: TRBV3-1; abundance: .; j_gene: TRBJ2-5; CDR3aa: ASSQGTSRLTQY
v_gene: TRBV5-5; abundance: .; j_gene: TRBJ2-4; CDR3aa: ASSFIGGLAKNIQY
v_gene: TRBV5-4; abundance: few; j_gene: TRBJ2-5; CDR3aa: ASTTRGGTETQY
v_gene: TRBV4-1; abundance: many; j_gene: TRBJ1-5; CDR3aa: ASSQGTGLRNQPQH
v_gene: TRBV4-2; abundance: few; j_gene: TRBJ2-5; CDR3aa: ASSQDRGPPRETQY
v_gene: TRBV27; abundance: .; j_gene: TRBJ1-2; CDR3aa: ASRRTGYGYT